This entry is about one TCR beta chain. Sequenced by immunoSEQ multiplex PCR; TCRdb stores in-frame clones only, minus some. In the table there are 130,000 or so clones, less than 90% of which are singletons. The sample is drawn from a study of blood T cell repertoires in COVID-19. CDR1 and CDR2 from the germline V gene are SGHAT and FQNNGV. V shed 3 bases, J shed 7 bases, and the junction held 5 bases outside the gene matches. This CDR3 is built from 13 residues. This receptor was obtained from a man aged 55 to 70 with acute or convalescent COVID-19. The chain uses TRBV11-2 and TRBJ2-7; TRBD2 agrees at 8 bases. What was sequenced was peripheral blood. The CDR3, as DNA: TGTGCCAGCAGCTTGGGACTAGGGGGTGAGCAGTACTTC. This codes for CASSLGLGGEQYF.